These 23 T cell receptor beta chains share one sample of origin, sequenced in a study of blood T cells in healthy people across ages. A second about 7 to 11 cycle PCR used barcoded and J-beta primers. TCRdb fed the 5' RACE reads into MiXCR, producing one record per CDR3 protein. This table has over 1,300,000 distinct CDR3 sequences, 55% to 75% appearing once. The sequenced sample consisted of blood. The receptors stem from a man younger than 35 in good health.

The chain has TRBV5-1 and TRBJ2-3; 8 bases map to TRBD2. V gave up 6 bases and J gave up 5 bases; unmatched junction bases: 8. The germline CDR1 and CDR2 sequences are SGHRS and YFSETQ. This CDR3 contains 14 residues. DNA of the CDR3: TGCGCCAGCATAGCCGGGGGGGTCAGAGATACGCAGTATTTT. It yields the protein CASIAGGVRDTQYF.

The chain is built from TRBV10-2 and TRBJ1-1; D may be TRBD1 (6 bases). From germline, CDR1 is WSHSY and CDR2 SAAADI. This CDR3 has 11 amino acids. The germline V and J ends were trimmed by 11 bases and 11 bases, with 18 bases remaining between them. The CDR3: CAAVEGHSAFF. CDR3 in DNA: TGCGCCGCCGTTGAGGGACATTCGGCTTTCTTT.

This chain links TRBV7-6 with TRBJ1-6, with 7 nucleotides matching TRBD1. After removal of 5 bases from V and 4 bases from J, the junction contained 11 bases not matched to a gene. CDR1 is SGHVS and CDR2 is FNYEAQ in the germline V gene. The CDR3 consists of 17 residues. The chain's CDR3 is CASSQRQGPPYNSPLHF. DNA for the CDR3: TGTGCCAGCAGCCAACGACAGGGCCCCCCTTATAATTCACCCCTCCACTTT.

The J gene is TRBJ1-2, the V gene TRBV5-1; TRBD1 matches at 7 bases. The CDR3 length is 15 residues. V lost 3 bases, J lost 8 bases, and 13 bases stayed unmatched. CDR1 SGHRS and CDR2 YFSETQ come from the germline V gene. CDR3 in DNA: TGCGCCAGCAGCTACGGACTAAGGGGGCTGGAGGGCTACACCTTC. As protein: CASSYGLRGLEGYTF.

The chain combines TRBV6-1 with TRBJ1-5; perhaps TRBD1 as D (5 bases). This CDR3 region has 15 residues. Trimming stripped 0 bases from V and 7 bases from J, with 13 bases between. Germline V gene sequence: CDR1 MNHNS, CDR2 SASEGT. The CDR3 coding sequence is TGTGCCAGCAGTGAAGCGCCTCAGGGAAGCCAGCCCCAGCATTTT. Its translation: CASSEAPQGSQPQHF.

The genes are TRBV12-3 or TRBV12-4 and TRBJ2-4; D uncertain. The germline V and J ends were trimmed by 1 base and 15 bases, with 10 bases remaining between them. The CDR3 is 11 residues long. The CDR3 sequence is CASSLGPRRYF. CDR3 coding DNA: TGTGCCAGCAGTTTAGGCCCCAGGCGGTACTTC.

V usage is TRBV3-1 and J usage is TRBJ1-2; D remains ambiguous. V was clipped by 1 base and J by 4 bases, with 10 bases between them. Per germline, CDR1 LGHDT and CDR2 YNNKEL (reference sequence). The CDR3 is made up of 14 amino acids. The CDR3 coding sequence is TGTGCCAGCAGCCAAGTCACAGACGGCTATGGCTACACCTTC. Protein sequence: CASSQVTDGYGYTF.

The gene calls are TRBV27 and TRBJ2-7, with D perhaps TRBD2 (6 bases). The V end was cut by 5 bases, the J end by 0 bases, with 11 bases between. Germline V lookup: CDR1 MNHEY, CDR2 SMNVEV (reference sequence). The CDR3 runs 14 residues. CDR3 amino acids: CASSVGLYSYEQYF. CDR3 nucleotide sequence: TGTGCCAGCAGTGTGGGACTGTACTCCTACGAGCAGTACTTC.

The table lists this clonotype with a few counts. The chain uses TRBV12-3 or TRBV12-4 and TRBJ1-1, with D hard to call. This CDR3 has 14 residues. V lost 7 bases, J lost 4 bases, and 16 bases lay in between. The CDR3 region is CASTPGPAGTEAFF. CDR3 DNA: TGTGCCAGCACCCCGGGCCCCGCGGGCACTGAAGCTTTCTTT.

The chain recombines TRBV20-1 with TRBJ2-3; TRBD2 matches at 8 bases. Germline CDR1 reads DFQATT; CDR2 reads SNEGSKA (reference sequence). The CDR3 has 11 residues. The ends lost 5 bases at V and 6 bases at J; junction bases unmatched: 1. CDR3 sequence reads: CSARTSDTQYF. The CDR3 bases are TGCAGTGCTCGGACTAGCGATACGCAGTATTTT.

The chain employs TRBV4-1 and TRBJ1-5, with D uncertain. The CDR3 is made up of 14 amino acids. Germline loops: CDR1 MGHRA, CDR2 YSYEKL. V was cut by 0 bases and J by 4 bases, with 7 bases left in between. DNA of the CDR3: TGCGCCAGCAGCCAAGATGGCTGGAATCAGCCCCAGCATTTT. Protein product: CASSQDGWNQPQHF.

The chain is built from TRBV7-8 and TRBJ2-1; 8 nucleotides align to TRBD1. V lost 5 bases to trimming and J lost 11 bases; unmatched junction nucleotides: 17. This CDR3 is 16 amino acids long. CDR1 and CDR2 (germline): SGHVS, FQNEAQ. DNA of the CDR3: TGTGCCAGCAGCGACTTAGGACGGGACAGGAACTATAAGCAGTTCTTC. The encoded protein is CASSDLGRDRNYKQFF.

J is TRBJ2-7 and V is TRBV4-1, with 8 nucleotides matching TRBD2. Germline CDR1 MGHRA, CDR2 YSYEKL. The CDR3 runs 16 residues. V shed 4 bases, J shed 7 bases, and the junction held 15 bases outside the gene matches. For the CDR3, the DNA is TGCGCCAGCAGCCTCCAGCTAACGGGAGGGCAGGGTGAGCAGTACTTC. Its translation: CASSLQLTGGQGEQYF.

Only a few counts were recorded for this clonotype. The rearrangement links TRBV20-1 to TRBJ2-1; TRBD1 or TRBD2 may be the D gene (5 bases each). CDR3 length: 16 amino acids. Looked up from germline, CDR1 is DFQATT and CDR2 is SNEGSKA (reference sequence). Trimming removed 0 bases at V and 8 bases at J, with 20 bases between. CDR3 region: CSAREPPGWEWDEQFF. The DNA of the CDR3 is TGCAGTGCTAGAGAACCCCCAGGGTGGGAGTGGGATGAGCAGTTCTTC.

The gene calls are TRBV29-1 and TRBJ1-1; D remains unclear. There are 15 residues in the CDR3. Trimming pared 4 bases from V and 6 bases from J, leaving 21 bases between. Germline-derived CDR1 and CDR2 are SQVTM and ANQGSEA. CDR3 nucleotides: TGCAGCGTTGCCGCCCGGATGCCTTGGAGGGCTGAAGCTTTCTTT. Amino acids: CSVAARMPWRAEAFF.

Of note for this clonotype: At one boundary the junction diverges from the germline segment, which might be a read error. The chain employs TRBV27 and TRBJ2-1; 9 bases fit TRBD1. The closer fit of TRBJ2-7 to the DNA end suggests the J call may be wrong. This CDR3 region has 16 residues. Germline V gives CDR1 MNHEY, CDR2 SMNVEV (reference sequence). DNA for the CDR3: TGTGCCGGCAGTTTGGCAACAGGGGGCAGTGGCTACGAGCAGTACTTC. Its translation: CAGSLATGGSGYEQYF.

The chain carries TRBV6-2 or TRBV6-3 and TRBJ2-3; a possible D gene is TRBD1 (5 bases). The germline V gene has CDR1 MNHEY and CDR2 SVGEGT. The V end lost 6 bases, the J end lost 5 bases, and 12 bases lay between the germline ends. This CDR3 comprises 13 residues. Written as DNA, the CDR3 is TGTGCCAGCAGGAATCCAGGGTTAGATACGCAGTATTTT. This translates into CASRNPGLDTQYF.

The sample holds a few counts of this clonotype. The V and J genes are TRBV27 and TRBJ1-6, with D hard to call. CDR3 length: 13 amino acids. Looked up from germline, CDR1 is MNHEY and CDR2 is SMNVEV (reference sequence). V lost 6 bases, J lost 10 bases, and 13 bases lay in between. The CDR3: CASSPLKPSPLHF. CDR3 nucleotides: TGTGCCAGCAGCCCACTCAAACCCTCACCCCTCCACTTT.

V usage is TRBV28 and J usage is TRBJ2-7, with D possibly TRBD1 on 6 matching bases. Trimming removed 2 bases at V and 6 bases at J, with 20 bases between. The CDR3 has 16 residues. Germline CDR1 and CDR2: MDHEN and SYDVKM. For the CDR3, the DNA is TGTGCCAGCAGTTTAAATGTACTGGGGCAGGGGTTCGAGCAGTACTTC. Protein sequence: CASSLNVLGQGFEQYF.

The rearrangement links TRBV13 to TRBJ2-7; D remains unclear. In germline, CDR1 is PRHDT, CDR2 FYEKMQ (reference sequence). CDR3 length: 16 amino acids. Trimming took 5 bases from V and 7 from J, leaving 24 bases between them. CDR3 loop: CASSTQNPTIELEQYF. The CDR3 nucleotides are TGTGCCAGCAGCACTCAGAACCCCACAATAGAGCTTGAGCAGTACTTC.

This clonotype was picked up one time. This sequence joins TRBV7-9 and TRBJ2-2, with 8 bases aligning to TRBD1. The J call is uncertain, as TRBJ1-4 better fits the DNA end. Germline V gene lookup returns CDR1 SEHNR and CDR2 FQNEAQ (reference sequence). There are 15 residues in the CDR3. CDR3 residues: CASSPSDRENEKLFF. CDR3 bases: TGTGCCAGCAGCCCATCGGACAGGGAGAATGAAAAACTGTTTTTT.

This clonotype has at least ten counts. CDR3 in DNA: TGTGCCAGCAGTACCCTCTACGAGCAGTACTTC. Translating it yields CASSTLYEQYF. The rearrangement uses TRBV6-5 and TRBJ2-7, with D unclear. CDR1 MNHEY and CDR2 SVGAGI come from the germline V gene. This CDR3 spans 11 amino acids. Trimming took 5 bases from V and 3 from J, leaving 5 bases between them.

This clonotype was detected only a few times. This sequence joins TRBV6-5 and TRBJ1-5; a weak D match, TRBD1 (5 bases). Between the trimmed V and J ends, which lost 0 bases and 2 bases, there was a span of 8 bases. Looked up from germline, CDR1 is MNHEY and CDR2 is SVGAGI. CDR3 size: 15 residues. CDR3 sequence (DNA): TGTGCCAGCAGTTACTCAGGGGTCGGCAATCAGCCCCAGCATTTT. Its protein is CASSYSGVGNQPQHF.